This is a list of T cell receptor beta chains from one sample in a study of T cell responses to AZD1222 COVID-19 vaccine. The protocol was immunoSEQ multiplex PCR, while the TCRdb copy is restricted to in-frame clones and leaves out a portion. The top ten hold roughly 1.9% of the sample, which has just over 150,000 clones, around nine tenths seen once. Sequenced here: peripheral blood, sampled on day 0 of AZD1222 vaccination. The receptors come from an adult in good health. The CDR3 runs from the conserved cysteine through the conserved F or W. A D gene is named only where the DNA matches it firmly. A clone size is listed for some rows: how often the clone was seen (once, few, many), or a class if it is expanded.

D: NA
size: NA
V: TRBV7-3
J: TRBJ2-5
DNA: TGTGCCAGCAGCTTAACGGGTGCTTCTCCTCTAGAGACCCAGTACTTC
CDR3: CASSLTGASPLETQYF

D: TRBD1
size: NA
V: TRBV4-3
J: TRBJ2-2
DNA: TGCGCCAGCAGGATAAACAGGGGCACCGGGGAGCTGTTTTTT
CDR3: CASRINRGTGELFF

D: NA
size: NA
V: TRBV6-5
J: TRBJ2-1
DNA: TGTGCCAGCAGTTACCTCCGCCCCTCGTACAATGAGCAGTTCTTC
CDR3: CASSYLRPSYNEQFF

D: NA
size: NA
V: TRBV3-1/TRBV3-2
J: TRBJ2-1
DNA: TGTGCCAGCAGCCCAGGGTACAATGAGCAGTTCTTC
CDR3: CASSPGYNEQFF

D: NA
size: NA
V: TRBV4-1
J: TRBJ2-7
DNA: TGCGCCAGCAGCCAAGGGTATAGTTCGGCACACCCCTACGAGCAGTACTTC
CDR3: CASSQGYSSAHPYEQYF

D: NA
size: NA
V: TRBV19
J: TRBJ1-1
DNA: TGTGCCAGTAGTGTTCTCGGGAACACTGAAGCTTTCTTT
CDR3: CASSVLGNTEAFF

D: TRBD1
size: NA
V: TRBV7-9
J: TRBJ1-6
DNA: TGTGCCAGCAGCAAACAGGGGGCAGGGTTCCATTCACCCCTCCACTTT
CDR3: CASSKQGAGFHSPLHF

D: NA
size: NA
V: TRBV7-9
J: TRBJ2-1
DNA: TGTGCCAGCAGCTTAGTAAAGATCGGGCGACTAGTATCTGAGCAGTTCTTC
CDR3: CASSLVKIGRLVSEQFF

D: TRBD2
size: NA
V: TRBV28
J: TRBJ2-1
DNA: TGTGCCAGCAGTTCTAGCGGGATCGCCTACAATGAGCAGTTCTTC
CDR3: CASSSSGIAYNEQFF

D: NA
size: once
V: TRBV18
J: TRBJ2-2
DNA: TGTGCCAGCTCACCAAATCCGGCTAGCGTCTACACCGGGGAGCTGTTTTTT
CDR3: CASSPNPASVYTGELFF

D: NA
size: NA
V: TRBV13
J: TRBJ1-1
DNA: TGTGCCAGCAGCTTACGGGTGGCGAACACTGAAGCTTTCTTT
CDR3: CASSLRVANTEAFF

D: NA
size: NA
V: TRBV12-3/TRBV12-4
J: TRBJ1-1
DNA: TGTGCCAGCAGTCCAGACTCTTCTGAAGCTTTCTTT
CDR3: CASSPDSSEAFF

D: TRBD2
size: NA
V: TRBV5-1
J: TRBJ2-1
DNA: TGCGCCAGCAGCCCCCTAGGTAGCGGGGTCTACAATGAGCAGTTCTTC
CDR3: CASSPLGSGVYNEQFF

D: TRBD2
size: NA
V: TRBV7-2
J: TRBJ2-1
DNA: TGTGCCAGCAGCATGACTAGCGTATACAATGAGCAGTTCTTC
CDR3: CASSMTSVYNEQFF

D: TRBD2
size: NA
V: TRBV7-9
J: TRBJ2-7
DNA: TGTGCCAGCAGCTTCGGGACTAGCTTAGCCTACGAGCAGTACTTC
CDR3: CASSFGTSLAYEQYF

D: NA
size: NA
V: TRBV11-2
J: TRBJ2-7
DNA: TGTGCCAGCAGCCCAATAACGGCCCGAGGGGAGGCCCGGAGGCAGTACTTC
CDR3: CASSPITARGEARRQYF

D: TRBD2
size: NA
V: TRBV11-2
J: TRBJ2-1
DNA: TGTGCCAGCAGCACCCGGACTAGTGGCGGTGAGCAGTTCTTC
CDR3: CASSTRTSGGEQFF

D: NA
size: NA
V: TRBV27
J: TRBJ2-2
DNA: TGTGCCAGTAAGAATCGGCCCGGGCCCCCACGGTCGAACACCGGGGAGCTGTTTTTT
CDR3: CASKNRPGPPRSNTGELFF

D: NA
size: once
V: TRBV25-1
J: TRBJ2-1
DNA: TGTGCCAGCAGTTACAGGGAAGTAAGTAGCCATGAGCAGTTCTTC
CDR3: CASSYREVSSHEQFF

D: TRBD1
size: NA
V: TRBV10-3
J: TRBJ2-7
DNA: TGTGCCATCAGTGAGAATTGGGACAGGGGCAGACACTTC
CDR3: CAISENWDRGRHF

D: TRBD1
size: NA
V: TRBV6-2/TRBV6-3
J: TRBJ1-1
DNA: TGTGCCAGCAGTCTGGACAGGGATGCTGAAGCTTTCTTT
CDR3: CASSLDRDAEAFF

D: NA
size: NA
V: TRBV19
J: TRBJ2-7
DNA: TGTGCCAGTAGCCAAGGGGGGCGGGAGTTAACTTACGAGCAGTACTTC
CDR3: CASSQGGRELTYEQYF

D: TRBD2
size: NA
V: TRBV7-9
J: TRBJ2-1
DNA: TGTGCCAGCAGCTTACTAGGACTAGCGTCGGATGAGCAGTTCTTC
CDR3: CASSLLGLASDEQFF

D: NA
size: NA
V: TRBV25-1
J: TRBJ2-4
DNA: TGTGCCAGCAGTCCCTCTCTAGGTGAGGGGGCCAAAAACATTCAGTACTTC
CDR3: CASSPSLGEGAKNIQYF

D: TRBD1
size: NA
V: TRBV19
J: TRBJ1-4
DNA: TGTGCCAGTTCGGACAGGGCAACTAATGAAAAACTGTTTTTT
CDR3: CASSDRATNEKLFF

D: NA
size: NA
V: TRBV28
J: TRBJ1-5
DNA: TGTGCCAGCAGTTTATCATTTCGGCAGAATAGCAATCAGCCCCAGCATTTT
CDR3: CASSLSFRQNSNQPQHF

D: NA
size: once
V: TRBV6-2/TRBV6-3
J: TRBJ1-1
DNA: TGTGCCAGCAGTTACCAGCAGGTAAACACTGAAGCTTTCTTT
CDR3: CASSYQQVNTEAFF

D: TRBD1
size: NA
V: TRBV4-3
J: TRBJ2-7
DNA: TGCGCCAGCAGTCCTAACCGGGACAGGCTTTACGAGCAGTACTTC
CDR3: CASSPNRDRLYEQYF

D: NA
size: once
V: TRBV16
J: TRBJ2-5
DNA: TGTGCCAGCAGCCAATTCAATGGAGAGACCCAGTACTTC
CDR3: CASSQFNGETQYF

D: TRBD1
size: NA
V: TRBV11-1
J: TRBJ2-2
DNA: TGTGCCAGCAGCCACCGGGACAGGGTCGCCGGGGAGCTGTTTTTT
CDR3: CASSHRDRVAGELFF

D: NA
size: NA
V: TRBV28
J: TRBJ2-7
DNA: TGTGCCAGCAGTTCGGCCGGGGGCAGGTTGTACGAGCAGTACTTC
CDR3: CASSSAGGRLYEQYF

D: NA
size: NA
V: TRBV2
J: TRBJ1-2
DNA: TGTGCCAGCCGTAGCGCTTCAACCTATGGCTACACCTTC
CDR3: CASRSASTYGYTF